The 8 T cell receptor beta chains below come from one sample, sequenced in a study of blood T cell repertoires in COVID-19. The table came from immunoSEQ multiplex PCR; TCRdb's copy has only in-frame clones and leaves some out. The repertoire has approximately 30,000 clones, roughly nine tenths of them found once; the top ten carry roughly 25%. The sequenced sample was peripheral blood. These receptors originate from a woman older than 75 with active or convalescent COVID-19.

This clone was seen a few times. The V and J genes are TRBV7-9 and TRBJ2-7; weak D call: TRBD1 (6 bases). Germline CDR1 is SEHNR and CDR2 is FQNEAQ (reference sequence). The CDR3 is 15 amino acids. V lost 6 bases, J lost 0 bases, and 15 bases lay in between. CDR3 DNA sequence: TGTGCCAGCAGTTCCTCAGGGGCTAGCTCCTACGAGCAGTACTTC. It yields the protein CASSSSGASSYEQYF.

This rearrangement joins TRBV28 to TRBJ1-2; possibly TRBD1 for D (6 bases). Trimming stripped 2 bases from V and 4 bases from J, with 17 bases between. The length of the CDR3 is 16 residues. From germline, CDR1 is MDHEN and CDR2 SYDVKM. CDR3 coding DNA: TGTGCCAGCAGTTTAGGGTCCCAGGGGATCGTCTATGGCTACACCTTC. Amino acid sequence: CASSLGSQGIVYGYTF.

The CDR3 sequence is CASRRSSGVRSSYEQYF. Here the CDR3 DNA reads TGTGCCAGCAGGCGATCTAGCGGGGTAAGGAGCTCCTACGAGCAGTACTTC. The chain combines TRBV6-6 with TRBJ2-7, with 9 bases fitting TRBD2. The CDR3 sequence is 17 residues long. Germline V gives CDR1 MNHNY, CDR2 SVGAGI (reference sequence). Trimming at V came to 6 bases and at J to 0 bases, leaving 12 bases not matched to a gene.

This chain joins TRBV19 and TRBJ2-3; 9 positions agree with TRBD1. The CDR3 length is 15 residues. Germline V gene lookup returns CDR1 LNHDA and CDR2 SQIVND (reference sequence). J was trimmed by 5 bases and V by 4 bases; bases with no gene match: 7. The CDR3 nucleotides are TGTGCCAGTAGTACCGGGACAGGGAGAGGAGATACGCAGTATTTT. Translation: CASSTGTGRGDTQYF.

J is TRBJ2-2 and V is TRBV6-6; D is perhaps TRBD1 (5 bases). The CDR3 loop spans 14 amino acids. The germline V and J ends were trimmed by 6 bases and 0 bases, with 8 bases remaining between them. The germline gives CDR1 MNHNY, CDR2 SVGAGI (reference sequence). The CDR3 bases are TGTGCCAGCAGGACAGAAGCGAACACCGGGGAGCTGTTTTTT. Amino acid sequence: CASRTEANTGELFF.

This clone has only one observation. The rearrangement joins TRBV5-4 to TRBJ2-1, with D possibly TRBD1 on 6 matching bases. The germline CDR1 and CDR2 sequences are SGHNT and YYREEE (reference sequence). The CDR3 length is 13 residues. Trimming pared 7 bases from V and 8 bases from J, leaving 16 bases between. CDR3 DNA sequence: TGTGCCAGCCAGTCAAGGGGGTTCGATGAGCAGTTCTTC. Translated, it gives CASQSRGFDEQFF. The whole variable domain, remainder taken from reference TRBV5-4 and TRBJ2-1, is ETGVTQSPTHLIKTRGQQVTLRCSSQSGHNTVSWYQQALGQGPQFIFQYYREEENGRGNFPPRFSGLQFPNYSSELNVNALELDDSALYLCASQSRGFDEQFFGPGTRLTVL.

This clone was recorded only once. The chain links TRBV6-1 to TRBJ2-3; tentatively, D is TRBD2 (7 bases). The germline gives CDR1 MNHNS, CDR2 SASEGT. V lost 2 bases, J lost 2 bases, and 14 bases lay in between. This CDR3 contains 16 residues. The CDR3 protein is CASSERGAVSTDTQYF. The CDR3 bases are TGTGCCAGCAGTGAACGGGGGGCGGTGTCCACAGATACGCAGTATTTT.

V is TRBV6-5 and J is TRBJ1-2; 7 positions agree with TRBD1. The CDR3 totals 14 residues. With 0 bases clipped from V and 4 bases from J, the junction kept 2 bases outside the gene matches. The germline V gene has CDR1 MNHEY and CDR2 SVGAGI. Here the CDR3 DNA reads TGTGCCAGCAGTTACTCGGACAGGCTCTATGGCTACACCTTC. It translates to CASSYSDRLYGYTF.